These T cell receptor beta chains were read from a single sample in a study of type 1 regulatory T cells. Using its own MiXCR run on the reads, TCRdb lists one record per CDR3 protein. The table includes about 97,000 distinct CDR3 sequences, about 28% detected once. Sequenced material: CD4+ T cells, either the whole sample or a sorted fraction (not recorded which). These receptor sequences come from a human donor in good health. CDR3s include the opening cysteine and the closing phenylalanine or tryptophan. Each record gives: CDR3 DNA, CDR3 protein, J gene, D gene, V gene, clone size. D genes are given only for firm matches. Not all rows give a size; the values are once, few, many and, for expanded clones, a class.

cdr3_nt: TGTGCCAGCAGCATCCGGGACACGGAACAGAAAAACATTCAGTACTTC; cdr3_aa: CASSIRDTEQKNIQYF; j_call: TRBJ2-4; d_call: .; v_call: TRBV7-9; clone_size: few
cdr3_nt: TGTGCCAGTAGTACCGCCAGAACCTACGAGCAGTACTTC; cdr3_aa: CASSTARTYEQYF; j_call: TRBJ2-7; d_call: .; v_call: TRBV19; clone_size: .
cdr3_nt: TGCAGCGTTGCGGGGAGCACAGATACGCAGTATTTT; cdr3_aa: CSVAGSTDTQYF; j_call: TRBJ2-3; d_call: .; v_call: TRBV29-1; clone_size: .
cdr3_nt: TGTGCCAGCAGCTTAGTACTAGGAGCCTACAATGAGCAGTTCTTC; cdr3_aa: CASSLVLGAYNEQFF; j_call: TRBJ2-1; d_call: .; v_call: TRBV7-2; clone_size: many
cdr3_nt: TGTGCCAGTAGTACCGTACAGGGTTACGAGCAGTACTTC; cdr3_aa: CASSTVQGYEQYF; j_call: TRBJ2-7; d_call: .; v_call: TRBV19; clone_size: .
cdr3_nt: TGTGCCAGCAGCACCGCTACTAGCGGGATCACGGTTGAGCAGTTCTTC; cdr3_aa: CASSTATSGITVEQFF; j_call: TRBJ2-1; d_call: TRBD2; v_call: TRBV5-6; clone_size: .
cdr3_nt: TGCGCCAGCAGCATGGGACTAGCAGATTACGAGCAGTACTTC; cdr3_aa: CASSMGLADYEQYF; j_call: TRBJ2-7; d_call: TRBD2; v_call: TRBV5-1; clone_size: few
cdr3_nt: TGTGCCAGTGACAGCGGCCAAACCCTGGGCTACGAGCAGTACTTC; cdr3_aa: CASDSGQTLGYEQYF; j_call: TRBJ2-7; d_call: .; v_call: TRBV2; clone_size: .
cdr3_nt: TGCAGTCCACTAGCGGGTAACACAGATACGCAGTATTTT; cdr3_aa: CSPLAGNTDTQYF; j_call: TRBJ2-3; d_call: TRBD2; v_call: TRBV20-1; clone_size: .
cdr3_nt: TGCAGTGCTAGAGATCAACTGCAGGGCGAGCAGTACTTC; cdr3_aa: CSARDQLQGEQYF; j_call: TRBJ2-7; d_call: .; v_call: TRBV20-1; clone_size: few
cdr3_nt: TGTGCCAGCAGCTCTTGGACTAGCGGGAGCAAAAACATTCAGTACTTC; cdr3_aa: CASSSWTSGSKNIQYF; j_call: TRBJ2-4; d_call: TRBD2; v_call: TRBV11-2; clone_size: .
cdr3_nt: TGTGCCTGGAACCACCAGGGTGGGCTCACTGAAGCTTTCTTT; cdr3_aa: CAWNHQGGLTEAFF; j_call: TRBJ1-1; d_call: .; v_call: TRBV30; clone_size: few
cdr3_nt: TGTGCCAGCAGCCCAGGGGGCGCTGTGTATTACGAGCAGTACTTC; cdr3_aa: CASSPGGAVYYEQYF; j_call: TRBJ2-7; d_call: TRBD1; v_call: TRBV12-3/TRBV12-4; clone_size: .
cdr3_nt: TGCAGTGCTGGACAGGGTACGAGCGGCTACGAGCAGTACTTC; cdr3_aa: CSAGQGTSGYEQYF; j_call: TRBJ2-7; d_call: TRBD1; v_call: TRBV20-1; clone_size: few
cdr3_nt: TGTGCCAGCAGCTTAGATATAGGCACCCTTTACGAGCAGTACTTC; cdr3_aa: CASSLDIGTLYEQYF; j_call: TRBJ2-7; d_call: .; v_call: TRBV11-2; clone_size: few
cdr3_nt: TGTGCCGGCAGAACCGGGACTAGCACTTTCAACGAGCAGTACTTC; cdr3_aa: CAGRTGTSTFNEQYF; j_call: TRBJ2-7; d_call: TRBD2; v_call: TRBV6-6; clone_size: .
cdr3_nt: TGTGCCAGCAGCCGCGGGACAGAGAACTATGGCTACACCTTC; cdr3_aa: CASSRGTENYGYTF; j_call: TRBJ1-2; d_call: TRBD1; v_call: TRBV14; clone_size: .
cdr3_nt: TGTGCCAGCAGCTTAGCGGGAGCGGGAGGGTTCGGTGAGCAGTTCTTC; cdr3_aa: CASSLAGAGGFGEQFF; j_call: TRBJ2-1; d_call: TRBD2; v_call: TRBV7-6; clone_size: .
cdr3_nt: TGCGCCAGCAGAACCGGGACAGCCGCCTACGAGCAGTACTTC; cdr3_aa: CASRTGTAAYEQYF; j_call: TRBJ2-7; d_call: TRBD1; v_call: TRBV5-1; clone_size: few
cdr3_nt: TGTGCCATCAGTGATCCTGGCGGGAGCAAGAATGAGCAGTTCTTC; cdr3_aa: CAISDPGGSKNEQFF; j_call: TRBJ2-1; d_call: TRBD2; v_call: TRBV10-3; clone_size: .
cdr3_nt: TGTGCCAGCAGCCTACGGCCCCGGGACAGGGTCACAGATACGCAGTATTTT; cdr3_aa: CASSLRPRDRVTDTQYF; j_call: TRBJ2-3; d_call: TRBD1; v_call: TRBV7-2; clone_size: .
cdr3_nt: TGTGCCAGCAGCGTGGGACCGCAGAACACCGGGGAGCTGTTTTTT; cdr3_aa: CASSVGPQNTGELFF; j_call: TRBJ2-2; d_call: .; v_call: TRBV5-5; clone_size: few
cdr3_nt: TGCGCCAGCAGCTTGTTGGGGGAGGAGCAGTTCTTC; cdr3_aa: CASSLLGEEQFF; j_call: TRBJ2-1; d_call: .; v_call: TRBV5-1; clone_size: .
cdr3_nt: TGTGCCAGCAGCCCGGACAGAAACAATGAGCAGTTCTTC; cdr3_aa: CASSPDRNNEQFF; j_call: TRBJ2-1; d_call: .; v_call: TRBV6-5; clone_size: .
cdr3_nt: TGTGCCAGCAGTTTCCTGGATCAGAATGAAAAACTGTTTTTT; cdr3_aa: CASSFLDQNEKLFF; j_call: TRBJ1-4; d_call: .; v_call: TRBV28; clone_size: .
cdr3_nt: TGCAGTGCACGGACAGGGGCTGGCAATCAGCCCCAGCATTTT; cdr3_aa: CSARTGAGNQPQHF; j_call: TRBJ1-5; d_call: TRBD1; v_call: TRBV20-1; clone_size: few
cdr3_nt: TGTGCCAGCAGCTCCGATCAGGGGGCTGGGGCCAACGTCCTGACTTTC; cdr3_aa: CASSSDQGAGANVLTF; j_call: TRBJ2-6; d_call: TRBD1; v_call: TRBV11-1; clone_size: .
cdr3_nt: TGTGCCAGCAGCTCGGACCCGGGCAATCAGCCCCAGCATTTT; cdr3_aa: CASSSDPGNQPQHF; j_call: TRBJ1-5; d_call: .; v_call: TRBV5-4; clone_size: .
cdr3_nt: TGTGCCAGCAGCTTAGGACAGGGGACAGCGTATGGCTACACCTTC; cdr3_aa: CASSLGQGTAYGYTF; j_call: TRBJ1-2; d_call: TRBD1; v_call: TRBV7-9; clone_size: .
cdr3_nt: TGCAGTGCTAGTGACACAGGCGCCAGCTCCTACGAGCAGTACTTC; cdr3_aa: CSASDTGASSYEQYF; j_call: TRBJ2-7; d_call: .; v_call: TRBV20-1; clone_size: few
cdr3_nt: TGTGCCACCAGTGACCCCTTTCTAAATGAGCAGTTCTTC; cdr3_aa: CATSDPFLNEQFF; j_call: TRBJ2-1; d_call: .; v_call: TRBV24-1; clone_size: .
cdr3_nt: TGTGCCAGCAGCGACAGGGGTAACACTGAAGCTTTCTTT; cdr3_aa: CASSDRGNTEAFF; j_call: TRBJ1-1; d_call: TRBD1; v_call: TRBV9; clone_size: .
cdr3_nt: TGTGCCAGCAGCTTAACGGGGACAGAAAACTATGGCTACACCTTC; cdr3_aa: CASSLTGTENYGYTF; j_call: TRBJ1-2; d_call: TRBD1; v_call: TRBV7-3; clone_size: .
cdr3_nt: TGTGCCAGCAGCTTTCTAGCGGGAGGAACCTACGAGCAGTACTTC; cdr3_aa: CASSFLAGGTYEQYF; j_call: TRBJ2-7; d_call: TRBD2; v_call: TRBV7-8; clone_size: few
cdr3_nt: TGTGCCAGCAGTTCCCGGGACCGCAGAGCCTACGAGCAGTACTTC; cdr3_aa: CASSSRDRRAYEQYF; j_call: TRBJ2-7; d_call: .; v_call: TRBV28; clone_size: .
cdr3_nt: TGTGCCAGCACCCCTTTCCCCGGGGAGCTGTTTTTT; cdr3_aa: CASTPFPGELFF; j_call: TRBJ2-2; d_call: .; v_call: TRBV12-3/TRBV12-4; clone_size: .
cdr3_nt: TGTGCCAGTAGCAGACCGGGCACAGATACGCAGTATTTT; cdr3_aa: CASSRPGTDTQYF; j_call: TRBJ2-3; d_call: .; v_call: TRBV19; clone_size: .
cdr3_nt: TGTGCCAGCAGCCCGGGGACTAGAGGGACCTCAGATACGCAGTATTTT; cdr3_aa: CASSPGTRGTSDTQYF; j_call: TRBJ2-3; d_call: TRBD2; v_call: TRBV5-4; clone_size: .
cdr3_nt: TGCAGTGCTGGGGGTGGTGAGACGGTCTACGAGCAGTACTTC; cdr3_aa: CSAGGGETVYEQYF; j_call: TRBJ2-7; d_call: .; v_call: TRBV20-1; clone_size: .
cdr3_nt: TGTGCCAGCAGCATAAAACTAGCGGGAGATGGGGAGACCCAGTACTTC; cdr3_aa: CASSIKLAGDGETQYF; j_call: TRBJ2-5; d_call: TRBD2; v_call: TRBV7-2; clone_size: few
cdr3_nt: TGTGCCAGTAGTTTAGGGACGTCGGGCTCCTACGAGCAGTACTTC; cdr3_aa: CASSLGTSGSYEQYF; j_call: TRBJ2-7; d_call: .; v_call: TRBV19; clone_size: .
cdr3_nt: TGCAGTGCGAACCGGGACAGGGACAATGAGCAGTTCTTC; cdr3_aa: CSANRDRDNEQFF; j_call: TRBJ2-1; d_call: TRBD1; v_call: TRBV20-1; clone_size: .
cdr3_nt: TGTGCCAGCAGCTTAGCCGGGACAGGGCTTGGAGAGACCCAGTACTTC; cdr3_aa: CASSLAGTGLGETQYF; j_call: TRBJ2-5; d_call: TRBD1; v_call: TRBV7-7; clone_size: few
cdr3_nt: TGCAGCGCTCGGACTGGGACCTACGAGCAGTACTTC; cdr3_aa: CSARTGTYEQYF; j_call: TRBJ2-7; d_call: .; v_call: TRBV29-1; clone_size: .
cdr3_nt: TGTGCCAGCGGGCGGACAGGGGGCTACGAGCAGTACTTC; cdr3_aa: CASGRTGGYEQYF; j_call: TRBJ2-7; d_call: TRBD1; v_call: TRBV9; clone_size: .
cdr3_nt: TGTGCCAGCAGCAACCCCTCTGCTAGCTTGGTCCCAGATACGCAGTATTTT; cdr3_aa: CASSNPSASLVPDTQYF; j_call: TRBJ2-3; d_call: .; v_call: TRBV7-8; clone_size: .
cdr3_nt: TGCAGTGCTGATGGGAATCTGATCAATCAGCCCCAGCATTTT; cdr3_aa: CSADGNLINQPQHF; j_call: TRBJ1-5; d_call: .; v_call: TRBV20-1; clone_size: few
cdr3_nt: TGTGCCAGCAGCCAAGAGCTCCAGAACACTGAAGCTTTCTTT; cdr3_aa: CASSQELQNTEAFF; j_call: TRBJ1-1; d_call: .; v_call: TRBV4-2; clone_size: few
cdr3_nt: TGCGCCAGCAGCTTGGACGGAACCCTCTCTGGAAACACCATATATTTT; cdr3_aa: CASSLDGTLSGNTIYF; j_call: TRBJ1-3; d_call: .; v_call: TRBV5-1; clone_size: .